This entry concerns a single TCR beta chain. It lacks a known antigen. Compared with germline, one end of the junction differs, possibly owing to a read error. This entry comes from a study of T cell responses to AZD1222 COVID-19 vaccine (dated by TCRdb to about 2021). Regarding the complete study: Because spike-specific TCR depth and breadth did not differ between the two schedules, AZD1222 recipients who got a second dose at roughly 4 weeks were pooled with those who got a second dose at roughly 12 weeks. A total of more than 230 trial participants underwent TCR sequencing, of whom around 210 had received two doses of AZD1222 and approximately 25 had received two doses of the MenACWY control vaccine. Trial participants were enrolled by age into subgroups of 18-55, 56-69 and 70-plus years, and approximately 150, 30 and 60 TCR-sequenced participants, respectively, were included in these subgroups. Summary of the overall study and its limitations: Reportedly, almost half of the unique spike-specific TCRs recognized epitopes lying outside the regions that are mutated in the B.1.351 and B.1.1.7 variants. Participants were mostly white British and included more females than males, and it was suggested by the authors that clonal diversity may have been underestimated. The 56-69-year group was small, and its depth increase did not reach significance, likely because of low power. After two AZD1222 doses, both the breadth and the depth of spike-specific TCRs were significantly higher than at day 0 and than in MenACWY recipients. CD4 TCRs associated with the vaccine covered the entire spike protein, and the dominant responses were in regions 160-218 and 743-854. Because no day 14 peak-response samples were available, the repertoires could be characterized only after the peak T cell response. Conclusions about previously exposed vaccinees were limited because only a handful of AZD1222 recipients were SARS-CoV-2 seropositive at baseline.

In light of the paper, this sample's time point label describes: baseline before first vaccination. Samples from vaccinated people were obtained from the UK trials COV001 and COV002, which included a single-blind randomized controlled phase 2/3 trial of AZD1222 (ChAdOx1 nCoV-19) in healthy adults. For TCRbeta chain sequencing, PBMC samples were collected from trial participants at day 0 and at day 28 after the second dose. The CDR3 regions of human TCRbeta chains were subjected to immunosequencing. In the authors' own workflow: TCRs in the repertoires were compared against a reference library of SARS-CoV-2-specific TCRs that had been generated with the MIRA antigen-specificity platform. Breadth meant the fraction of unique TCRs that were SARS-CoV-2-associated, whereas depth meant the fraction of total T cells that were SARS-CoV-2-associated. Using the MIRA data, each spike-specific TCR was mapped to the spike region that the TCR reacts to and placed in a CD4 or CD8 class. Log10-transformed breadth and depth values were compared by one-way ANOVA with Sidak's multiple comparisons tests. TCRdb's version of the immuneACCESS table is confined to in-frame rearrangements and falls short of the full clone set. An unresolved V gene accounts for under half of the shortfall where checked; the remainder is of unknown origin. V and J calls and clone size are given by that table; D and trimming were obtained from the DNA. This sample gives 90,000 to 120,000 clones in total; 87% of them show up just once. The top ten hold 3% to 4% of the sample.

The CDR3 covers 14 residues, taking in both the cysteine and the phenylalanine. Kept here is only the CDR3 DNA, which spans 42 bases and is read in frame from base 1. Via the germline V gene (reference sequence), CDR1 is SSHAT and CDR2 FNYEAQ. The receptor was isolated from an adult in good health. The sequence joins TRBV7-7 to TRBJ2-5; the D call could be TRBD1 or TRBD2, with each sharing 6 bases. Here the sequenced sample was peripheral blood, taken on day 0 of AZD1222 vaccination. The CDR3 amino acid sequence is: CASSLGGGGETQYF. The DNA sequence reads TGTGCTAGCAGCTTAGGCGGAGGGGGTGAGACCCAGTACTTC.